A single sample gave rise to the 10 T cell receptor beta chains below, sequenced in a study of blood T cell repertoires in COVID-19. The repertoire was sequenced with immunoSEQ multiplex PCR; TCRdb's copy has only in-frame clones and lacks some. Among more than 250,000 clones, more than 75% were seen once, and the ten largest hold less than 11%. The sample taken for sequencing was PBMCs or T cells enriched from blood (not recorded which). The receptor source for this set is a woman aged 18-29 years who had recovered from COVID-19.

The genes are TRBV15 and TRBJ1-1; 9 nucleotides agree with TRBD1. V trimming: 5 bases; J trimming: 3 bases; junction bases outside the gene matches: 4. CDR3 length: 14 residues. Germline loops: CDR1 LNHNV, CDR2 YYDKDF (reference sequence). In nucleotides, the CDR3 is TGTGCCACCAGCGGGGGGACAGGGTACACTGAAGCTTTCTTT. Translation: CATSGGTGYTEAFF.

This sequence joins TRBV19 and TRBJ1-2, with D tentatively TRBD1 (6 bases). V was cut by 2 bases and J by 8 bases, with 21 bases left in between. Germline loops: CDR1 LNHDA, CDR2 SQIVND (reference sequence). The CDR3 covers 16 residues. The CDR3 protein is CASSIFYPTQGRGYTF. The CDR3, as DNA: TGTGCCAGTAGTATATTCTATCCAACACAGGGACGAGGCTACACCTTC.

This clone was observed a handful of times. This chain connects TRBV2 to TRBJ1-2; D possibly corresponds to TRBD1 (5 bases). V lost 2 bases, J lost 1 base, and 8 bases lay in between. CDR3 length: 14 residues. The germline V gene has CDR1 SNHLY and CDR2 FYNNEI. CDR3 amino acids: CASSEQGSNYGYTF. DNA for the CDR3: TGTGCCAGCAGTGAACAGGGCAGTAACTATGGCTACACCTTC. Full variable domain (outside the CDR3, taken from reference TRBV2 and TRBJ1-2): EPEVTQTPSHQVTQMGQEVILRCVPISNHLYFYWYRQILGQKVEFLVSFYNNEISEKSEIFDDQFSVERPDGSNFTLKIRSTKLEDSAMYFCASSEQGSNYGYTFGSGTRLTVV.

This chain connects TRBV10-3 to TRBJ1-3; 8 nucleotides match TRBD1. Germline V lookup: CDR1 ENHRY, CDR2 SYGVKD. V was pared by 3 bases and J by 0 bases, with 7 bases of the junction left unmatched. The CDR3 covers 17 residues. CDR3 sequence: CAISDGGQAISGNTIYF. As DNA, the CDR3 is TGTGCCATCAGTGATGGGGGACAGGCGATCTCTGGAAACACCATATATTTT.

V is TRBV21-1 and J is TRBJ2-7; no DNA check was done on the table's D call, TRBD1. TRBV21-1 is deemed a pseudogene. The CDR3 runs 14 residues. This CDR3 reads CASSVRQGTYEQYF. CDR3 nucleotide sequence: TGTGCCAGCAGCGTTCGACAGGGAACCTACGAGCAGTACTTC.

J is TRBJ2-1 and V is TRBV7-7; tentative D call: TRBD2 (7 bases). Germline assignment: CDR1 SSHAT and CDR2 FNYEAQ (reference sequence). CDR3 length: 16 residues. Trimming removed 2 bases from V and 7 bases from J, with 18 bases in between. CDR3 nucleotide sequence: TGTGCCAGCAGCTTATGGGTTGCGGGGGCAGGGAATGAGCAGTTCTTC. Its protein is CASSLWVAGAGNEQFF.

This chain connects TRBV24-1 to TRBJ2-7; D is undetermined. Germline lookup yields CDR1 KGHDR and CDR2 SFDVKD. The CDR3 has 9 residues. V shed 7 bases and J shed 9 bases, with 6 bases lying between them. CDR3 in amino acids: CATSAGQYF. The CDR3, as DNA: TGTGCCACCAGCGCCGGGCAGTACTTC.

The CDR3 here is CASSEGGNEQFF. In nucleotides, the CDR3 is TGTGCCAGCAGTGAGGGAGGCAATGAGCAGTTCTTC. The chain recombines TRBV2 with TRBJ2-1, with D possibly matching TRBD2 (6 bases). The length of the CDR3 is 12 residues. Trimming took 3 bases from V and 6 from J, leaving 6 bases between them. Germline V gives CDR1 SNHLY, CDR2 FYNNEI.

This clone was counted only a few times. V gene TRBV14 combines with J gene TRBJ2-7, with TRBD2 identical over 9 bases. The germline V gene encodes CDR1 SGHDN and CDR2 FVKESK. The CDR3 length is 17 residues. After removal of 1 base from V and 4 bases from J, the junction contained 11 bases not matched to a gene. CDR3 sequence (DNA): TGTGCCAGCAGCCAAGGATTAACGCTAGCGGGAAGGTACGAGCAGTACTTC. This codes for CASSQGLTLAGRYEQYF.

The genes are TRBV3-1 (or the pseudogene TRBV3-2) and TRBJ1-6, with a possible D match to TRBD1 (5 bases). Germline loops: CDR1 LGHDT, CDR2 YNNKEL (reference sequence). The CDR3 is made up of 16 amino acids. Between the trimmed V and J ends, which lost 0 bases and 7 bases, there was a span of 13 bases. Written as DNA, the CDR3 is TGTGCCAGCAGCCAAGACCGGACATCGCGGAATTCACCCCTCCACTTT. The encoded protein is CASSQDRTSRNSPLHF.